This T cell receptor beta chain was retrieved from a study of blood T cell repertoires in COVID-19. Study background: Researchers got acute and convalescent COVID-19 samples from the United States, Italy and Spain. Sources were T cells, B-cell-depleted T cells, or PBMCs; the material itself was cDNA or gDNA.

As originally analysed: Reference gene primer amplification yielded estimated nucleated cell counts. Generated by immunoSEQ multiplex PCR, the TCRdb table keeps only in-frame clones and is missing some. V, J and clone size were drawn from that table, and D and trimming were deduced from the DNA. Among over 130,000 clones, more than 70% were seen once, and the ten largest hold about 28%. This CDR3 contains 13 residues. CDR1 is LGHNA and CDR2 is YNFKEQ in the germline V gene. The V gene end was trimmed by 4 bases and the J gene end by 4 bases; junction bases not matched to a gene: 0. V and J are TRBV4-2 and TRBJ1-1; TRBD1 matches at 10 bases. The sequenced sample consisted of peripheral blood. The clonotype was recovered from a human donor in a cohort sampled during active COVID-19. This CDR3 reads CASSRTGGTEAFF. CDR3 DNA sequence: TGTGCCAGCAGCCGGACAGGGGGCACTGAAGCTTTCTTT.